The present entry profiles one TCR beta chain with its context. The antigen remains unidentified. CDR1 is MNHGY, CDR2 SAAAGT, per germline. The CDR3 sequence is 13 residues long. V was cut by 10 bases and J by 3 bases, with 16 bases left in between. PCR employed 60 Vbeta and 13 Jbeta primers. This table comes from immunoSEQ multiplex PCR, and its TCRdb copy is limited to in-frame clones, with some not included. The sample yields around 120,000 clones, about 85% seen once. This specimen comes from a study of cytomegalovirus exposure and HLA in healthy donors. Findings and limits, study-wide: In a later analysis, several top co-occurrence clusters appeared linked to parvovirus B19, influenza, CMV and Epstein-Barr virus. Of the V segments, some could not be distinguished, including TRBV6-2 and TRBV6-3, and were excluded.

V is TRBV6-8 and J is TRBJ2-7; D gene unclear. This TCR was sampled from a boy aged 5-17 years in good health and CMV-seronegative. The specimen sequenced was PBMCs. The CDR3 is CAKPIWAGYEQYF. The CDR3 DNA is TGTGCCAAGCCTATTTGGGCAGGCTACGAGCAGTACTTC.